These T cell receptor beta chains were read from a single sample in a study of OX40 agonist ivuxolimab in advanced cancers. Some clones are missing from TCRdb's copy, which holds only in-frame ones; the method was immunoSEQ multiplex PCR. The table includes tens of thousands of clones, approximately 90% detected once. The material sequenced was CD4+ or CD8+ T cells sorted from blood, taken in a trial of the OX40 agonist ivuxolimab. Receptors were obtained from an adult with an advanced solid tumor such as melanoma, head and neck, liver or kidney cancer. Each CDR3 is given with its conserved first and last residue. The D gene is left open where the match is weak. Clone size is not always given. Where it is, it says once, few, many or a class for expanded clones.

len,abundance,j_gene,d_gene,v_gene,CDR3aa,CDR3nt
14,.,TRBJ2-7,.,TRBV9,CASSPWTDSYEQYF,TGTGCCAGCAGCCCGTGGACGGATTCCTACGAGCAGTACTTC
13,.,TRBJ1-2,TRBD1,TRBV19,CASSGDRVNGYTF,TGTGCCAGTAGTGGGGACAGGGTAAATGGCTACACCTTC
17,.,TRBJ1-2,.,TRBV10-3,CAISEPETEGGGYGYTF,TGTGCCATCAGTGAGCCCGAAACGGAAGGTGGAGGCTATGGCTACACCTTC
16,.,TRBJ2-1,.,TRBV7-3,CASSLKQGSSYNEQFF,TGTGCCAGCAGCTTAAAGCAGGGGAGCTCCTACAATGAGCAGTTCTTC
18,.,TRBJ2-7,.,TRBV9,CASSVGAGTSEFNYEQYF,TGTGCCAGCAGCGTGGGAGCTGGAACTTCTGAGTTTAACTACGAGCAGTACTTC
16,.,TRBJ2-5,TRBD1,TRBV13,CASSLGRGRAEETQYF,TGTGCCAGCAGCTTAGGGAGGGGGCGAGCAGAAGAGACCCAGTACTTC
16,.,TRBJ2-4,.,TRBV4-1,CASSQGWGEVKNIQYF,TGCGCCAGCAGCCAAGGATGGGGAGAGGTCAAAAACATTCAGTACTTC
16,once,TRBJ2-7,.,TRBV29-1,CSVVHRSERVLLEQYF,TGCAGCGTTGTTCACCGGAGTGAGAGGGTCCTCCTCGAGCAGTACTTC
13,.,TRBJ2-2,.,TRBV12-5,CASGLQADGELFF,TGTGCTAGTGGTTTACAGGCGGACGGGGAGCTGTTTTTT
13,.,TRBJ1-1,TRBD1,TRBV19,CASSPRTGGNAFF,TGTGCCAGTAGTCCCCGGACAGGAGGGAACGCTTTCTTT
15,.,TRBJ1-5,.,TRBV4-1,CASSQDWQSNQPQHF,TGCGCCAGCAGCCAAGATTGGCAGAGCAATCAGCCCCAGCATTTT
15,.,TRBJ2-7,.,TRBV18,CASSPLIEPTYEQYF,TGTGCCAGCTCACCATTGATAGAACCAACCTACGAGCAGTACTTC
14,.,TRBJ1-3,.,TRBV30,CAWAGVGTGNTIYF,TGTGCCTGGGCGGGGGTTGGCACTGGAAACACCATATATTTT
15,.,TRBJ2-7,TRBD2,TRBV7-9,CASSLVRRENYEQYF,TGTGCCAGCAGCTTAGTAAGGCGGGAGAACTACGAGCAGTACTTC
13,.,TRBJ2-7,.,TRBV10-1,CASSAGGRYEQYF,TGCGCCAGCTCCGCCGGGGGTCGGTACGAGCAGTACTTC
15,once,TRBJ2-7,.,TRBV19,CASRNNRILDSEQYF,TGTGCCAGTAGGAACAACAGGATCCTAGACTCCGAGCAGTACTTC
15,.,TRBJ2-1,.,TRBV11-2,CASSPAWSGNNEQFF,TGTGCCAGCAGCCCAGCTTGGTCGGGAAACAATGAGCAGTTCTTC
11,few,TRBJ2-2,.,TRBV4-1,CAVQQTGELFF,TGCGCCGTACAGCAGACCGGGGAGCTGTTTTTT
15,.,TRBJ2-7,.,TRBV27,CASSRAGPSSYEQYF,TGTGCCAGCAGTCGCGCGGGGCCGAGCTCCTACGAGCAGTACTTC
15,.,TRBJ2-7,TRBD2,TRBV9,CASSVGSGGGDEQYF,TGTGCCAGCAGCGTAGGGTCGGGAGGAGGAGACGAGCAGTACTTC
12,.,TRBJ1-2,.,TRBV5-8,CASSTGLYGYTF,TGTGCCAGCAGTACAGGCCTCTATGGCTACACCTTC
13,.,TRBJ2-7,.,TRBV7-6,CASSLGSGYEQYF,TGTGCCAGCAGCTTAGGGTCGGGGTACGAGCAGTACTTC
14,.,TRBJ1-1,.,TRBV30,CAWSFGQTNTEAFF,TGTGCCTGGAGTTTTGGGCAGACGAACACTGAAGCTTTCTTT
16,few,TRBJ2-1,TRBD2,TRBV5-4,CASSPWTGGSLNEQFF,TGTGCCAGCAGCCCGTGGACTGGCGGGAGTCTTAATGAGCAGTTCTTC
13,.,TRBJ1-1,.,TRBV27,CASSFGHGTEAFF,TGTGCCAGCAGCTTTGGACACGGCACTGAAGCTTTCTTT
15,.,TRBJ2-7,TRBD2,TRBV5-4,CASSFSASGSYEQYF,TGTGCCAGCAGCTTTTCGGCTAGCGGGAGCTACGAGCAGTACTTC
13,.,TRBJ2-7,.,TRBV9,CASSPRDTYEQYF,TGTGCCAGCAGCCCCCGGGACACCTACGAGCAGTACTTC
15,once,TRBJ2-3,.,TRBV9,CASSVGGFETDTQYF,TGTGCCAGCAGCGTAGGAGGTTTTGAGACAGATACGCAGTATTTT
13,.,TRBJ2-1,.,TRBV13,CASSIRSVFEQFF,TGTGCCAGCAGCATTCGGTCGGTTTTTGAGCAGTTCTTC
13,.,TRBJ2-1,.,TRBV7-3,CASASGPYNEQFF,TGTGCCAGCGCCAGCGGGCCTTACAATGAGCAGTTCTTC
15,.,TRBJ2-7,.,TRBV13,CASSPYGESSYEQYF,TGTGCCAGCAGCCCTTATGGGGAGAGCTCCTACGAGCAGTACTTC
14,.,TRBJ2-1,.,TRBV5-1,CASSPGEGYNEQFF,TGCGCCAGCAGCCCAGGTGAGGGATACAATGAGCAGTTCTTC
15,.,TRBJ2-1,.,TRBV10-2,CASSEVERTYNEQFF,TGCGCCAGCAGTGAGGTCGAGCGGACCTACAATGAGCAGTTCTTC
14,.,TRBJ2-7,TRBD2,TRBV7-2,CASNPSGSSYEQYF,TGTGCCAGCAATCCTAGCGGAAGCTCCTACGAGCAGTACTTC
15,.,TRBJ1-4,.,TRBV6-5,CASSYSSGGFGELFF,TGTGCCAGCAGTTACTCCTCTGGGGGGTTCGGTGAACTGTTTTTT
14,.,TRBJ2-7,.,TRBV5-1,CASSLAGETYEQYF,TGCGCCAGCAGCTTGGCCGGGGAGACCTACGAGCAGTACTTC
14,.,TRBJ2-7,.,TRBV5-6,CASRFGVGVGEQYF,TGTGCCAGCAGATTTGGAGTAGGAGTAGGCGAGCAGTACTTC
17,.,TRBJ1-1,.,TRBV5-6,CASSLDGDQGWGTEAFF,TGTGCCAGCAGCTTGGATGGAGACCAGGGTTGGGGCACTGAAGCTTTCTTT
12,once,TRBJ2-2,.,TRBV7-9,CASSSPRLELFF,TGTGCCAGCAGCTCCCCCCGCCTGGAGCTGTTTTTT
14,.,TRBJ1-1,.,TRBV6-1,CASSPLDRNTEAFF,TGTGCCAGCAGTCCCTTGGACCGTAACACTGAAGCTTTCTTT
16,.,TRBJ2-7,.,TRBV13,CASSLSGAFGSYEQYF,TGTGCCAGCAGCTTAAGCGGCGCCTTTGGCTCCTACGAGCAGTACTTC
13,once,TRBJ2-2,.,TRBV19,CASSLGSTGELFF,TGTGCCAGTAGTCTCGGGAGCACCGGGGAGCTGTTTTTT
15,.,TRBJ2-5,.,TRBV5-1,CASSLGGVMMETQYF,TGCGCCAGCAGCTTGGGGGGTGTAATGATGGAGACCCAGTACTTC
15,.,TRBJ2-5,.,TRBV27,CASSLRDKLHETQYF,TGTGCCAGCAGTTTGCGGGACAAATTGCACGAGACCCAGTACTTC
14,.,TRBJ2-3,.,TRBV6-6,CASSLTGRPDTQYF,TGTGCCAGCAGCCTTACGGGGCGACCAGATACGCAGTATTTT
16,.,TRBJ2-7,TRBD2,TRBV27,CASRRPAGEAPYEQYF,TGTGCCAGCAGACGCCCAGCGGGAGAGGCCCCATACGAGCAGTACTTC
14,.,TRBJ1-1,.,TRBV29-1,CSVEDLVVGTEAFF,TGCAGCGTTGAAGATCTGGTGGTAGGCACTGAAGCTTTCTTT
14,.,TRBJ1-3,.,TRBV5-4,CASSLRGSGNTIYF,TGTGCCAGCAGTTTACGGGGTAGCGGAAACACCATATATTTT
14,.,TRBJ2-5,TRBD2,TRBV27,CASSSRGRYETQYF,TGTGCCAGCAGTTCTCGCGGGAGATATGAGACCCAGTACTTC
12,.,TRBJ2-7,.,TRBV7-9,CASSSDGYEQYF,TGTGCCAGCAGCTCCGACGGCTACGAGCAGTACTTC
15,.,TRBJ2-1,TRBD2,TRBV6-5,CASSYSAGDYNEQFF,TGTGCCAGCAGTTACTCGGCGGGAGACTACAATGAGCAGTTCTTC
14,.,TRBJ2-7,TRBD1,TRBV27,CASSFGTGVYEQYF,TGTGCCAGCAGTTTCGGGACAGGGGTTTACGAGCAGTACTTC
12,once,TRBJ2-2,.,TRBV7-3,CASSDFTGELFF,TGTGCCAGCAGCGATTTCACCGGGGAGCTGTTTTTT
17,.,TRBJ2-7,TRBD1,TRBV7-9,CASSPRQGALGAYEQYF,TGTGCCAGCAGCCCCCGACAGGGGGCCCTGGGGGCCTACGAGCAGTACTTC
14,few,TRBJ1-1,.,TRBV18,CASSPNDGGTEAFF,TGTGCCAGCTCACCCAATGACGGTGGCACTGAAGCTTTCTTT
14,.,TRBJ2-7,.,TRBV19,CASSGDFITYEQYF,TGTGCCAGTAGTGGGGACTTTATCACCTACGAGCAGTACTTC
12,.,TRBJ1-2,.,TRBV27,CASRQGVHGYTF,TGTGCCAGCAGACAGGGTGTACATGGCTACACCTTC